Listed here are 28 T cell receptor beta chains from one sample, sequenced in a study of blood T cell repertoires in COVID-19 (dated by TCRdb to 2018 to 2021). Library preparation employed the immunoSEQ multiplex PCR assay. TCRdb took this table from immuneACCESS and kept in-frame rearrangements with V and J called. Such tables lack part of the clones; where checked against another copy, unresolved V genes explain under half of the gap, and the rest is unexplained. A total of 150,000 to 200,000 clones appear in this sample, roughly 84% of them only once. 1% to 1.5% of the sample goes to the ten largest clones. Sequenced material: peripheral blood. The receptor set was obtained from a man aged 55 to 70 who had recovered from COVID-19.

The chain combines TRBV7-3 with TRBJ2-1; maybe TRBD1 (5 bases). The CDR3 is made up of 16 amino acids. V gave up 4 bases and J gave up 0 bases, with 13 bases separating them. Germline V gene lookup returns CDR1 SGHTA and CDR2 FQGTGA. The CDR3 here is CASSYQGTSSYNEQFF. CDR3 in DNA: TGTGCCAGCAGCTACCAGGGCACGAGCTCCTACAATGAGCAGTTCTTC.

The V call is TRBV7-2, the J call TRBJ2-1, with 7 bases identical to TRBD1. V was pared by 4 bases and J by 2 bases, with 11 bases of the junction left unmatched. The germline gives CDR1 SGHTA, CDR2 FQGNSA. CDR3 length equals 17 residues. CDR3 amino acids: CASSSWLRDSPYNEQFF. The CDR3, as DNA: TGTGCCAGCAGCTCCTGGCTCCGGGACAGTCCCTACAATGAGCAGTTCTTC.

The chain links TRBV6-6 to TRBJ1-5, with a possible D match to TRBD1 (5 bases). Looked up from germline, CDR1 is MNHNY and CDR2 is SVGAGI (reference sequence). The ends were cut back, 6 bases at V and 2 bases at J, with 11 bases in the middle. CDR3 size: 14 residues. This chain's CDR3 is CASRQGYGNQPQHF. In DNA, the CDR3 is TGTGCCAGCAGGCAGGGTTATGGCAATCAGCCCCAGCATTTT.

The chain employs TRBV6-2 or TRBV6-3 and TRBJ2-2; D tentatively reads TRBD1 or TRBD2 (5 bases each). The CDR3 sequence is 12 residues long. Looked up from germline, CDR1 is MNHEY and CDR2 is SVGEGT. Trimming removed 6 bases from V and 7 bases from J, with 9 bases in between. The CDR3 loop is CASSGASGELFF. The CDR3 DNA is TGTGCCAGCAGCGGGGCCAGCGGGGAGCTGTTTTTT.

The CDR3 reads CASSSTIGGVQGVWVTDTQYF. CDR3 DNA: TGTGCCAGCAGCTCGACCATAGGAGGAGTACAGGGTGTTTGGGTCACAGATACGCAGTATTTT. V gene TRBV7-8 combines with J gene TRBJ2-3; perhaps TRBD1 as D (6 bases). Germline values: CDR1 SGHVS, CDR2 FQNEAQ. The V gene lost 4 bases and the J gene lost 2 bases, with 31 bases spanning the gap. There are 21 residues in the CDR3.

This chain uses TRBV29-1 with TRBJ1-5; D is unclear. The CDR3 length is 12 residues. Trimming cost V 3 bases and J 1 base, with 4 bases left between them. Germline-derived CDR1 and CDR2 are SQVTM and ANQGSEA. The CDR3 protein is CSVEESNQPQHF. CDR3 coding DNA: TGCAGCGTTGAGGAGAGCAATCAGCCCCAGCATTTT.

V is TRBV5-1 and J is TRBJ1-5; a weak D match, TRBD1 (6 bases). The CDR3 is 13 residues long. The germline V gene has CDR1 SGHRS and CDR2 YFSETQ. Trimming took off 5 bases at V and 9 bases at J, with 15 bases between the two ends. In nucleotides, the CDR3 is TGCGCCAGCAGGGACAGCGCAGAGGGGCCCCAGCATTTT. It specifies CASRDSAEGPQHF.

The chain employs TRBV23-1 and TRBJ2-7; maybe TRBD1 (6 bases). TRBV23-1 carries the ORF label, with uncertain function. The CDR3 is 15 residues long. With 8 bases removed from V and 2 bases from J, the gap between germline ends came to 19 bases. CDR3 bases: TGCGCCAGCTTGTTCCGGACAGACCAAGCCTACGAGCAGTACTTC. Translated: CASLFRTDQAYEQYF.

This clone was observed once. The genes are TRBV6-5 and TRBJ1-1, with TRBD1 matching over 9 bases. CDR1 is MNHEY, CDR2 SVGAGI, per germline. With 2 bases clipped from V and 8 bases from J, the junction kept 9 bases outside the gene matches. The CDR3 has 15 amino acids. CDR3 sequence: CASSYAGQGGGEAFF. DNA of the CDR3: TGTGCCAGCAGTTACGCGGGACAGGGTGGTGGAGAAGCTTTCTTT.

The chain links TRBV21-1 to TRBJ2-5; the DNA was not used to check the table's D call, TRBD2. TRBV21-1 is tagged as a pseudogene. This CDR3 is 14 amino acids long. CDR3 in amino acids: CASSNGLEQETQYF. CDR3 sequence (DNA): TGTGCCAGCAGCAATGGACTCGAACAAGAGACCCAGTACTTC.

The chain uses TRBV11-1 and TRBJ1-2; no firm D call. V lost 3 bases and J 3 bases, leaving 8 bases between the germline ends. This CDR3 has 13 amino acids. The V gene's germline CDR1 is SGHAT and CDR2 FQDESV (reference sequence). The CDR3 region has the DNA TGTGCCAGCAGCTTGACCAGGTACTATGGCTACACCTTC. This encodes CASSLTRYYGYTF.

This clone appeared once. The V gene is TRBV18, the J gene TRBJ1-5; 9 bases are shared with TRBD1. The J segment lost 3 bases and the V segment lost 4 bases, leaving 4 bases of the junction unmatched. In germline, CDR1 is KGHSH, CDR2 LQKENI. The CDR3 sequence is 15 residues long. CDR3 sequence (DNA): TGTGCCAGCTCACGACAGGGGGGACCCAATCAGCCCCAGCATTTT. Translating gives CASSRQGGPNQPQHF.

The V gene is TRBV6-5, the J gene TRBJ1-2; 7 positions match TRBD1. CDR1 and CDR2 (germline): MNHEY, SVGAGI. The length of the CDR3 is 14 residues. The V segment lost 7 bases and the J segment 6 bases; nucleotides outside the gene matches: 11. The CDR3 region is CASTPGTVPDGYTF. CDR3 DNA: TGTGCCAGCACCCCGGGGACAGTGCCTGATGGCTACACCTTC.

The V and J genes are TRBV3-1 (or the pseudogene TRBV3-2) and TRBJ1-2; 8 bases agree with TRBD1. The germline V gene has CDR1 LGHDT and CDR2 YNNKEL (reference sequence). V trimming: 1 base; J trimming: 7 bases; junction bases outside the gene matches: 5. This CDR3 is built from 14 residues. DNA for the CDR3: TGTGCCAGCAGCCAAGGGTCACAGGGGGTTGGCTACACCTTC. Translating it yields CASSQGSQGVGYTF.

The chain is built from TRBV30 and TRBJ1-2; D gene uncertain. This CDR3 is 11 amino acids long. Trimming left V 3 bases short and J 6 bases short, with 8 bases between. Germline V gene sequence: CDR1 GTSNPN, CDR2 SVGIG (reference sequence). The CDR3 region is CAWSQRDGYTF. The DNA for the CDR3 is TGTGCCTGGAGCCAGAGGGATGGCTACACCTTC.

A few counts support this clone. The CDR3 reads CASSGVGDRGQPQHF. The CDR3 DNA reads TGTGCCAGCAGCGGAGTGGGGGACAGGGGTCAGCCCCAGCATTTT. The genes are TRBV7-9 and TRBJ1-5; 10 bases align to TRBD1. Trimming took 5 bases from V and 6 from J; bases not matched to a gene: 7. CDR1 and CDR2 (germline): SEHNR, FQNEAQ (reference sequence). The CDR3 extends over 15 amino acids. Full variable domain (outside the CDR3, taken from reference TRBV7-9 and TRBJ1-5): DTGVSQNPRHKITKRGQNVTFRCDPISEHNRLYWYRQTLGQGPEFLTYFQNEAQLEKSRLLSDRFSAERPKGSFSTLEIQRTEQGDSAMYLCASSGVGDRGQPQHFGDGTRLSIL.

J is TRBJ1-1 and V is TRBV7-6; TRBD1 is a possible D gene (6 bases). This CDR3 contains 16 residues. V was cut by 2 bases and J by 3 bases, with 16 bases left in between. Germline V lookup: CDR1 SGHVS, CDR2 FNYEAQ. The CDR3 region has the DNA TGTGCCAGCAGCTTACCCACGACAGGTGAGCACACTGAAGCTTTCTTT. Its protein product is CASSLPTTGEHTEAFF.

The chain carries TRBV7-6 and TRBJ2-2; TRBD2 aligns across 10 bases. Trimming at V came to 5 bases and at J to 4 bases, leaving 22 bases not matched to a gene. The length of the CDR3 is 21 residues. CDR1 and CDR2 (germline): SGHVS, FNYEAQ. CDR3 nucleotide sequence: TGTGCCAGCAGCCTATTCGAATCGGGGCTAGCGGGGGCGTCGGTCACCGGGGAGCTGTTTTTT. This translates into CASSLFESGLAGASVTGELFF.

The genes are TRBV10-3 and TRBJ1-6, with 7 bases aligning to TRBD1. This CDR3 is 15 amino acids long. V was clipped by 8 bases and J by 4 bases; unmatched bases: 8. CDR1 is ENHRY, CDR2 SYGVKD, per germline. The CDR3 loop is CAIGGTGQYNSPLHF. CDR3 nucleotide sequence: TGTGCCATCGGGGGGACGGGACAGTATAATTCACCCCTCCACTTT.

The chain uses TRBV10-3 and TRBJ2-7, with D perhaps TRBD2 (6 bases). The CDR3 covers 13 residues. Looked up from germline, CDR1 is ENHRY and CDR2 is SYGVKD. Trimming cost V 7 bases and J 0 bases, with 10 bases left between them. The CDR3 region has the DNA TGTGCCATCATCGGGGGAAGCTCCTACGAGCAGTACTTC. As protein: CAIIGGSSYEQYF.

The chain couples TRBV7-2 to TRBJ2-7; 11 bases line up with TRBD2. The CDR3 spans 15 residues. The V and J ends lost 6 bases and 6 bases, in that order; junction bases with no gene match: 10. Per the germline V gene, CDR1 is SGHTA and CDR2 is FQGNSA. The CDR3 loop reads CASSVSGGVRGEQYF. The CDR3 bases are TGTGCCAGCAGTGTTAGCGGGGGGGTCCGCGGCGAGCAGTACTTC.

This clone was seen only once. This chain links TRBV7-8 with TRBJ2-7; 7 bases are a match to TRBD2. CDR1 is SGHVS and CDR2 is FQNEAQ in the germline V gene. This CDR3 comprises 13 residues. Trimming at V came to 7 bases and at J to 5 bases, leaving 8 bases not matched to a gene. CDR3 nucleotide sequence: TGTGCCAGCAACCCGCATCGGGGGGACGAGCAGTACTTC. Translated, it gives CASNPHRGDEQYF.

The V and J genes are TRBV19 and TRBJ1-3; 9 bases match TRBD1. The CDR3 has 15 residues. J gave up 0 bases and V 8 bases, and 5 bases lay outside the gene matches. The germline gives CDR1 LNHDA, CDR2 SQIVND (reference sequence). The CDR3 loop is CASSTGGDSGNTIYF. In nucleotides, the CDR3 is TGTGCCAGTTCCACAGGGGGCGACTCTGGAAACACCATATATTTT.

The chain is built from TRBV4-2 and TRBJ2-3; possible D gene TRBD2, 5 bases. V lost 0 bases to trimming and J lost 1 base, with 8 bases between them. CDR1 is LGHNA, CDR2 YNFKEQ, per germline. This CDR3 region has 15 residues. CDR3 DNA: TGTGCCAGCAGCCAAGATTGGGGAGGCACAGATACGCAGTATTTT. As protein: CASSQDWGGTDTQYF.

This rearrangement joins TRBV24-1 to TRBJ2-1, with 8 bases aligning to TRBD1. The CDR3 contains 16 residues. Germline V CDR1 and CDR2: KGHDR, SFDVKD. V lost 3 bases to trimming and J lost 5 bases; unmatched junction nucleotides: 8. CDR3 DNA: TGTGCCACCAGTGATCCATCAGGGGACAGGAACAATGAGCAGTTCTTC. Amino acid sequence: CATSDPSGDRNNEQFF.

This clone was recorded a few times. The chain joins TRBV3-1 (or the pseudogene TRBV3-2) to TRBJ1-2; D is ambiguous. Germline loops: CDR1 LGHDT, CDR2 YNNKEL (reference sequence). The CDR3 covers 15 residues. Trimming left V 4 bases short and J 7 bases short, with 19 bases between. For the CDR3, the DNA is TGTGCCAGCAGCCGTACCCCACCGGGGAGCCGTGGCTACACCTTC. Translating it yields CASSRTPPGSRGYTF.

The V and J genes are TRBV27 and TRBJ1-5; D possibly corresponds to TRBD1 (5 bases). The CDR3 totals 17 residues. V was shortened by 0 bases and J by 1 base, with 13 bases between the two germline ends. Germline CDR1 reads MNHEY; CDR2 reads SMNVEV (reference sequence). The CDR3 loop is CASSLSRTGGSNQPQHF. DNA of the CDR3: TGTGCCAGCAGTTTATCACGGACCGGGGGGAGCAATCAGCCCCAGCATTTT.

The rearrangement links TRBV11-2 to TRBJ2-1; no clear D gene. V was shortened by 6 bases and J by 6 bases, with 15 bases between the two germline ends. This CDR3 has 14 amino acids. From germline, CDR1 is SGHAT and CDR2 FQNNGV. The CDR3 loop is CASRKDLDSNEQFF. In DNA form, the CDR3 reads TGTGCCAGCAGGAAGGATCTTGACTCCAATGAGCAGTTCTTC.